One and the same sample provided the 19 T cell receptor beta chains below, sequenced in a study of blood T cell repertoires in COVID-19. Assay: immunoSEQ multiplex PCR; the TCRdb copy retains only in-frame clones and omits some. The sample carries 90,000 to 130,000 clones, approximately 90% recorded once. Sequences were obtained from peripheral blood. The origin of the receptors is a woman in her 50s with acute or convalescent COVID-19.

The chain links TRBV28 to TRBJ2-1; 10 nucleotides match TRBD2. V lost 3 bases to trimming and J lost 4 bases; unmatched junction nucleotides: 6. The V gene's germline CDR1 is MDHEN and CDR2 SYDVKM. The CDR3 runs to 16 residues. CDR3 DNA: TGTGCCAGCAGTTTTTTGGGGACTAGCGAGTACAATGAGCAGTTCTTC. Translation gives CASSFLGTSEYNEQFF. Drawing the rest from reference TRBV28 and TRBJ2-1, the complete variable domain is DVKVTQSSRYLVKRTGEKVFLECVQDMDHENMFWYRQDPGLGLRLIYFSYDVKMKEKGDIPEGYSVSREKKERFSLILESASTNQTSMYLCASSFLGTSEYNEQFFGPGTRLTVL.

The chain recombines TRBV6-5 with TRBJ2-5, with D possibly TRBD2 on 6 matching bases. CDR3 length: 14 residues. Germline V lookup: CDR1 MNHEY, CDR2 SVGAGI. Trimming removed 2 bases from V and 5 bases from J, with 12 bases in between. CDR3 nucleotides: TGTGCCAGCAGTTACGCCGGGAGAGGTGAGACCCAGTACTTC. Its protein is CASSYAGRGETQYF.

This clone was found once. J is TRBJ2-7 and V is TRBV5-5; TRBD1 matches at 8 bases. Germline trimming cut 2 bases from V and 3 bases from J; bases unmatched to any gene: 1. CDR1 is SGHKS, CDR2 YYEKEE, per germline (reference sequence). This CDR3 spans 13 amino acids. Here the CDR3 reads CASSLTGGYEQYF. Here the CDR3 DNA reads TGTGCCAGCAGCTTAACAGGGGGCTACGAGCAGTACTTC.

V and J are TRBV6-5 and TRBJ1-5, with 9 bases matching TRBD1. The CDR3 has 15 residues. From germline, CDR1 is MNHEY and CDR2 SVGAGI. V was clipped by 6 bases and J by 4 bases; unmatched bases: 7. The CDR3 DNA reads as TGTGCCAGCAGCCGGGACAGGGCTGGAAATCAGCCCCAGCATTTT. Its translation is CASSRDRAGNQPQHF.

DNA of the CDR3: TGTGCCAGCTCACCCAGGGCTACGAACACCGGGGAGCTGTTTTTT. Its protein product is CASSPRATNTGELFF. The chain is built from TRBV18 and TRBJ2-2, with D perhaps TRBD1 (5 bases). The CDR3 is 15 amino acids. Looked up from germline, CDR1 is KGHSH and CDR2 is LQKENI. Trimming cost V 3 bases and J 0 bases, with 8 bases left between them.

J is TRBJ2-5 and V is TRBV29-1; D not certain. The CDR3 contains 13 residues. Per germline, CDR1 SQVTM and CDR2 ANQGSEA. The ends were cut back, 4 bases at V and 0 bases at J, with 9 bases in the middle. CDR3: CSVGGAYQETQYF. The CDR3 DNA sequence: TGCAGCGTTGGAGGAGCTTACCAAGAGACCCAGTACTTC.

The chain uses TRBV12-3 or TRBV12-4 and TRBJ2-7, with D unresolved. There are 11 residues in the CDR3. V gave up 4 bases and J gave up 3 bases, with 4 bases separating them. The chain's CDR3 is CASSSFYEQYF. CDR3 coding DNA: TGTGCCAGCAGTTCCTTCTACGAGCAGTACTTC.

This sequence joins TRBV6-5 and TRBJ1-3; tentatively, D is TRBD1 (5 bases). Germline CDR1 MNHEY, CDR2 SVGAGI. V lost 6 bases, J lost 2 bases, and 14 bases lay in between. This CDR3 comprises 15 residues. CDR3 DNA sequence: TGTGCCAGCAGCCCCAATTTGGGGCCTGGAAACACCATATATTTT. It yields the protein CASSPNLGPGNTIYF.

The rearrangement links TRBV2 to TRBJ2-5; 7 bases line up with TRBD2. V lost 8 bases and J lost 3; bases outside the gene matches: 12. Germline CDR1 and CDR2: SNHLY and FYNNEI. This CDR3 comprises 15 residues. The CDR3 spells CASQERAGREETQYF. In nucleotides, the CDR3 is TGTGCCAGCCAAGAACGAGCGGGACGGGAAGAGACCCAGTACTTC.

This chain joins TRBV30 and TRBJ2-1; D is uncertain. V gave up 2 bases and J gave up 9 bases, with 8 bases separating them. Germline V gene lookup returns CDR1 GTSNPN and CDR2 SVGIG (reference sequence). The CDR3 totals 11 residues. The CDR3 spells CAWSLTGEQFF. Written as DNA, the CDR3 is TGTGCCTGGAGTTTAACGGGTGAGCAGTTCTTC. The full variable domain, its missing parts supplied by reference TRBV30 and TRBJ2-1, is SQTIHQWPATLVQPVGSPLSLECTVEGTSNPNLYWYRQAAGRGLQLLFYSVGIGQISSEVPQNLSASRPQDRQFILSSKKLLLSDSGFYLCAWSLTGEQFFGPGTRLTVL.

The chain uses TRBV5-1 and TRBJ1-1, with D hard to call. The germline gives CDR1 SGHRS, CDR2 YFSETQ. V shed 4 bases and J shed 2 bases, with 9 bases lying between them. The CDR3 sequence is 13 residues long. The CDR3 sequence: CASSGGVNTEAFF. The CDR3, as DNA: TGCGCCAGCAGCGGCGGGGTAAACACTGAAGCTTTCTTT.

The J gene is TRBJ1-3, the V gene TRBV5-1; D is perhaps TRBD1 (6 bases). Germline values: CDR1 SGHRS, CDR2 YFSETQ. The CDR3 consists of 14 residues. Between the trimmed V and J ends, which lost 4 bases and 1 base, there was a span of 9 bases. The CDR3 region has the DNA TGCGCCAGCAGCCCAGGGGATTCTGGAAACACCATATATTTT. This codes for CASSPGDSGNTIYF.

This chain uses TRBV28 with TRBJ2-7; D not resolved. The CDR3 is 16 residues long. V was shortened by 1 base and J by 4 bases, with 17 bases between the two germline ends. Germline V gene data show CDR1 as MDHEN and CDR2 as SYDVKM. The CDR3 sequence is CASSLLSAATSYEQYF. The CDR3 coding sequence is TGTGCCAGCAGTTTATTGTCCGCCGCCACTTCTTACGAGCAGTACTTC.

This chain joins TRBV4-2 and TRBJ1-2; 10 nucleotides match TRBD1. Trimming at V came to 0 bases and at J to 8 bases, leaving 9 bases not matched to a gene. The CDR3 sequence is 16 residues long. CDR1 is LGHNA and CDR2 is YNFKEQ in the germline V gene. The CDR3 protein is CASSQEGTGASRGYTF. CDR3 nucleotides: TGTGCCAGCAGCCAAGAAGGGACAGGGGCGTCTCGGGGCTACACCTTC.

The chain uses TRBV7-6 and TRBJ1-6, with TRBD1 identical over 7 bases. The CDR3 is 14 residues long. Germline V gives CDR1 SGHVS, CDR2 FNYEAQ. After removal of 5 bases from V and 7 bases from J, the junction contained 5 bases not matched to a gene. CDR3 in amino acids: CASSPGTDNSPLHF. The CDR3 DNA reads as TGTGCCAGCAGCCCTGGGACAGACAATTCACCCCTCCACTTT.

The chain uses TRBV4-2 and TRBJ2-7, with 11 bases that match TRBD2. The V segment lost 1 base and the J segment 7 bases; nucleotides outside the gene matches: 9. Germline CDR1 and CDR2: LGHNA and YNFKEQ. The CDR3 has 16 amino acids. CDR3 sequence (DNA): TGTGCCAGCAGCCAAGTGATAGCGGGAGGGCCGGAGGAGCAGTACTTC. As protein: CASSQVIAGGPEEQYF.

This clone appeared a single time. This rearrangement joins TRBV30 to TRBJ2-3; a possible D gene is TRBD2 (6 bases). This CDR3 contains 14 residues. V was trimmed by 4 bases and J by 0 bases, leaving 11 bases between them. CDR1 is GTSNPN, CDR2 SVGIG, per germline (reference sequence). The CDR3 region is CAWKKAGSTDTQYF. The CDR3 DNA reads TGTGCCTGGAAAAAAGCGGGTAGCACAGATACGCAGTATTTT.

V and J are TRBV28 and TRBJ2-7; 8 nucleotides align to TRBD2. This CDR3 spans 14 amino acids. Trimming cost V 6 bases and J 4 bases; bases outside gene matches: 8. Germline lookup yields CDR1 MDHEN and CDR2 SYDVKM. The CDR3 loop is CASRLDRGGYEQYF. Here the CDR3 DNA reads TGTGCCAGCAGGCTTGATCGGGGGGGGTACGAGCAGTACTTC.

The J gene is TRBJ2-7, the V gene TRBV4-2, with TRBD2 identical over 7 bases. After removal of 6 bases from V and 2 bases from J, the junction contained 10 bases not matched to a gene. The CDR3 runs to 15 residues. Per germline, CDR1 LGHNA and CDR2 YNFKEQ. The CDR3 reads CASSLRAGVAYEQYF. DNA for the CDR3: TGTGCCAGCAGTCTAAGGGCGGGGGTGGCCTACGAGCAGTACTTC.